Presented here are 8 T cell receptor beta chains from one specimen sequenced in a study of blood T cell repertoires in COVID-19. Clones were read by immunoSEQ multiplex PCR, and TCRdb kept only the in-frame ones, dropping some. The table shows about 280,000 clones, with approximately 88% occurring only once. The sequenced sample consisted of peripheral blood. The receptors were sampled from a man between 18 and 29 years old with active or convalescent COVID-19.

The chain uses TRBV23-1 and TRBJ2-3; 10 nucleotides agree with TRBD2. TRBV23-1 is marked as an open reading frame, function uncertain. CDR3 length: 15 residues. After removal of 8 bases from V and 0 bases from J, the junction contained 5 bases not matched to a gene. The CDR3 loop is CASFRTSGSTDTQYF. CDR3 in DNA: TGCGCCAGCTTCAGGACTAGCGGTAGCACAGATACGCAGTATTTT.

The chain joins TRBV6-6 to TRBJ2-3; 9 positions agree with TRBD2. CDR3 length: 16 amino acids. Trimming cost V 5 bases and J 2 bases; bases outside gene matches: 8. Looked up from germline, CDR1 is MNHNY and CDR2 is SVGAGI (reference sequence). CDR3 residues: CASSIGRGGDTDTQYF. For the CDR3, the DNA is TGTGCCAGCAGTATCGGGCGGGGGGGAGACACAGATACGCAGTATTTT.

The chain recombines TRBV10-3 with TRBJ1-1; TRBD1 might be the D (6 bases). This CDR3 spans 13 amino acids. V was cut by 10 bases and J by 7 bases, with 19 bases left in between. Per the germline V gene, CDR1 is ENHRY and CDR2 is SYGVKD. Here the CDR3 reads CATKGTGRLEAFF. The CDR3 DNA is TGTGCCACCAAGGGAACAGGGAGACTTGAAGCTTTCTTT.

This chain links TRBV12-5 with TRBJ1-1; 7 bases are a match to TRBD1. The CDR3 spans 14 residues. Germline assignment: CDR1 LGHNT and CDR2 FRNRAP. The J segment lost 0 bases and the V segment lost 5 bases, leaving 3 bases of the junction unmatched. The chain's CDR3 is CASGPGQLNTEAFF. The CDR3 DNA sequence: TGTGCTAGTGGTCCGGGACAGTTGAACACTGAAGCTTTCTTT.

V usage is TRBV10-1 and J usage is TRBJ1-1; D is uncertain. Germline values: CDR1 WNHNN, CDR2 SYGVQD (reference sequence). V shed 3 bases and J shed 8 bases, with 13 bases lying between them. The CDR3 spans 13 residues. The CDR3 protein is CASSDVRGAEAFF. Here the CDR3 DNA reads TGCGCCAGCAGTGACGTTCGGGGAGCAGAAGCTTTCTTT.

V gene TRBV27 combines with J gene TRBJ1-2; TRBD1 matches at 7 bases. The CDR3 covers 13 residues. CDR1 and CDR2 from the germline V gene are MNHEY and SMNVEV (reference sequence). The trim removed 3 bases at V and 4 bases at J, leaving 2 bases unmatched. CDR3 protein: CASSFGQAYGYTF. The DNA for the CDR3 is TGTGCCAGCAGTTTCGGACAGGCCTATGGCTACACCTTC.

The rearrangement uses TRBV5-4 and TRBJ2-3, with TRBD1 matching over 9 bases. The CDR3 extends over 16 amino acids. Germline loops: CDR1 SGHNT, CDR2 YYREEE (reference sequence). Germline trimming cut 4 bases from V and 2 bases from J; bases unmatched to any gene: 8. The CDR3 region has the DNA TGTGCCAGCAGCGCCCGGGACAGGGATAACACAGATACGCAGTATTTT. Its protein product is CASSARDRDNTDTQYF. The whole variable domain, remainder taken from reference TRBV5-4 and TRBJ2-3, is ETGVTQSPTHLIKTRGQQVTLRCSSQSGHNTVSWYQQALGQGPQFIFQYYREEENGRGNFPPRFSGLQFPNYSSELNVNALELDDSALYLCASSARDRDNTDTQYFGPGTRLTVL.

V gene TRBV15 combines with J gene TRBJ1-4; D might be TRBD1 (6 bases). Germline assignment: CDR1 LNHNV and CDR2 YYDKDF (reference sequence). Trimming took off 3 bases at V and 0 bases at J, with 14 bases between the two ends. The CDR3 runs to 17 residues. The CDR3 is CATSRGIGTPTNEKLFF. The CDR3 region has the DNA TGTGCCACCAGCAGGGGGATAGGGACACCAACTAATGAAAAACTGTTTTTT.